Here is one T cell receptor (beta chain) with its context. The target antigen is unknown. Germline CDR1 is LGHNA and CDR2 is YNFKEQ. The CDR3 has 19 amino acids. Trimming removed 0 bases from V and 9 bases from J; junction bases left unmatched: 11. This sample was included in a study of T-cell memory formation after mild COVID-19. The study's findings and limits: Clones that contracted clustered mainly in CM and EM if CD4+ and in EMRA if CD8+. There was no confirmation that second-wave clones peaking on day 37 were SARS-CoV-2 specific.

The authors produced TCR alpha and TCR beta cDNA libraries with sample barcodes and UMIs by 5'RACE using constant-segment primers. TCRdb re-called the 5' RACE reads through MiXCR, storing one row per CDR3 protein. The sample yields around 320,000 distinct CDR3 sequences, 19% seen once. The source is a man between 18 and 35 years old who had mild COVID-19 (a few samples of this study predate the infection). Cell type and time point are not known. V is TRBV4-2 and J is TRBJ2-1; TRBD2 agrees at 16 bases. Sequences were obtained from PBMCs or a T cell subset sorted from them (not recorded which). The DNA of the CDR3 is TGTGCCAGCAGCCAAGACCCGGGACTAGCGGGGGGGCCTGGGAGTGAGCAGTTCTTC. It yields the protein CASSQDPGLAGGPGSEQFF.